This passage covers 3 T cell receptor beta chains from one sample sequenced in a study of blood T cell repertoires in COVID-19 (dated by TCRdb to 2020 to 2022). To prepare the library, the immunoSEQ multiplex PCR assay was applied. Here the immuneACCESS table is served through TCRdb, limited to in-frame sequences with V and J called. Missing clones are a known gap in these copies; in checked studies unresolved V genes cover under half, and the rest lacks a known reason. Counted in this sample were around 50,000 clones; approximately 80% of them appeared once. Together, the top ten hold about 18% of the sample. What was sequenced was peripheral blood. The receptors come from a human donor with active or convalescent COVID-19. The donor label of this sample is uncertain.

The chain has TRBV6-5 and TRBJ2-7; the match to TRBD2 covers 9 bases. The J segment lost 5 bases and the V segment lost 6 bases, leaving 11 bases of the junction unmatched. Germline CDR1 MNHEY, CDR2 SVGAGI. This CDR3 has 15 amino acids. CDR3 coding DNA: TGTGCCAGCAGAGCTAGCGGGGAGAATACCCACGAGCAGTACTTC. Its protein is CASRASGENTHEQYF.

The V gene is TRBV7-2, the J gene TRBJ1-5; D is possibly TRBD1 (6 bases). V was trimmed by 5 bases and J by 7 bases, leaving 18 bases between them. The CDR3 covers 15 residues. Germline CDR1 and CDR2: SGHTA and FQGNSA. DNA of the CDR3: TGTGCCAGCAGCCCCGGGAGGGGGTTGCTCCAGCCCCAGCATTTT. Encoded protein: CASSPGRGLLQPQHF.

The chain joins TRBV5-4 to TRBJ2-3; perhaps TRBD1 as D (6 bases). Germline V gene lookup returns CDR1 SGHNT and CDR2 YYREEE (reference sequence). The CDR3 is made up of 17 amino acids. V was shortened by 4 bases and J by 1 base, with 19 bases between the two germline ends. The DNA for the CDR3 is TGTGCCAGCAGCCGGGGTTATCAGGACAGAGGCACAGATACGCAGTATTTT. Translation gives CASSRGYQDRGTDTQYF. Drawing the rest from reference TRBV5-4 and TRBJ2-3, the complete variable domain is ETGVTQSPTHLIKTRGQQVTLRCSSQSGHNTVSWYQQALGQGPQFIFQYYREEENGRGNFPPRFSGLQFPNYSSELNVNALELDDSALYLCASSRGYQDRGTDTQYFGPGTRLTVL.